This entry is about one T cell receptor (beta chain). Its antigen is still unknown. One end of the junction fails to match germline, which may point to a read error. TCR beta VDJ combinations and CDR3 sequences were profiled from genomic DNA. Using its own MiXCR run on the reads, TCRdb lists one record per CDR3 protein. The table records 150,000 to 200,000 distinct CDR3 sequences, 64% of them present only once. The CDR3 has 14 amino acids. Germline V gene sequence: CDR1 MNHEY, CDR2 SMNVEV (reference sequence). The sample comes from a study of CD8+CD57+ T cells in acquired aplastic anemia. Overall study findings and caveats: Between patients and controls, 25 to 30 CD8+ CDR3 sequences were found in common. Significance was not reached for CD8+ Simpson's diversity between patients and controls.

The chain uses TRBV27 and TRBJ1-2; 8 positions match TRBD1. The sequenced sample consisted of sorted CD4+, CD8+, or CD8+CD57+ T cells (not recorded which) from PBMCs. This TCR was sampled from a human donor with severe aplastic anemia or a healthy control (not recorded which). The CDR3 DNA is TGTGCCAGCAGTTTCGTTAGCACAGGGGGTCGATTTTCCTTC. It encodes CASSFVSTGGRFSF.